This entry describes one TCR beta chain. This entry comes from a study of blood T cell repertoires in COVID-19. Authors' analysis steps: Reference gene primer amplification in the assay estimated nucleated cell counts. The repertoire was sequenced with immunoSEQ multiplex PCR; TCRdb's copy has only in-frame clones and lacks some. V and J calls and clone size come straight from that table; D and trimming were deduced from the DNA. The sample lists under 150,000 clones, 84% occurring once. The germline V and J ends were trimmed by 8 bases and 5 bases, with 18 bases remaining between them. Looked up from germline, CDR1 is MNHEY and CDR2 is SVGAGI. The CDR3 loop spans 15 amino acids. The study recruited people aged about 18 to 95 years across around 24 US areas.

The V call is TRBV6-5, the J call TRBJ2-2; possibly TRBD2 for D (6 bases). The clonotype comes from a man aged 50 or older in a cohort exposed to, infected with or recovered from COVID-19 (not recorded which). The sequenced sample consisted of PBMCs or T cells enriched from blood (not recorded which). CDR3 coding DNA: TGTGCCAGCCCGCAAGGCCCGGGGAGGACCGGGGAGCTGTTTTTT. Its protein is CASPQGPGRTGELFF.